A selection of T cell receptor beta chains follows, all from one sample in a study of T cell responses to AZD1222 COVID-19 vaccine. TCRdb keeps only in-frame clones here, not all; method: immunoSEQ multiplex PCR. The repertoire holds around 160,000 clones, with about 90% as singletons. The sample in question was peripheral blood, obtained on day 0 of AZD1222 vaccination. All receptors come from an adult in good health. CDR3s include the opening cysteine and the closing phenylalanine or tryptophan. The D gene is left open where the match is weak. Clone size is shown for a subset of rows, as once, few, many or a class of expanded clone.

len	v_gene	abundance	j_gene	d_gene	CDR3nt	CDR3aa
13	TRBV19	NA	TRBJ2-7	NA	TGTGCCAGTAGTTTGGCAGGGTCGGAGGAGCAGTACTTC	CASSLAGSEEQYF
14	TRBV2	NA	TRBJ1-2	TRBD1	TGTGCCAGCAGCCTTGGACAGGGGCGAGGTGGCTACACCTTC	CASSLGQGRGGYTF
13	TRBV6-2/TRBV6-3	NA	TRBJ2-1	NA	TGTGCCAGCAGTTACCCCAAGACCCCCCGGCAGTTCTTC	CASSYPKTPRQFF
15	TRBV5-7	NA	TRBJ1-6	NA	TGTGCCAGCAGCTCAGAGGGGTTTTGGATCTCACCCCTCCACTTT	CASSSEGFWISPLHF
13	TRBV6-2/TRBV6-3	NA	TRBJ2-1	NA	TGTGCCAGCAGTCCGCGCGACGTCGATGAGCAGTTCTTC	CASSPRDVDEQFF
14	TRBV14	NA	TRBJ2-7	TRBD1	TGTGCCAGCAGCCCCGGACAGGGGGGCTACGAGCAGTACTTC	CASSPGQGGYEQYF
14	TRBV13	NA	TRBJ1-1	NA	TGTGCCAGCAGCACCCACGGGGGGGACACTGAAGCTTTCTTT	CASSTHGGDTEAFF
15	TRBV5-1	NA	TRBJ1-2	TRBD1	TGCGCCAGCAGCCAGGGACAGGGACCTGACTATGGCTACACCTTC	CASSQGQGPDYGYTF
14	TRBV7-2	NA	TRBJ1-5	TRBD1	TGTGCCAGCAGCTCAGGGGGCGCTTGGCAGCCCCAGCATTTT	CASSSGGAWQPQHF
14	TRBV5-1	once	TRBJ2-3	TRBD1	TGCGCCAGCAGCTTAGCACAGGGGGCAGATACGCAGTATTTT	CASSLAQGADTQYF
15	TRBV28	NA	TRBJ2-7	TRBD2	TGTGCCAGCAGTTACGGCGGGAGGGCCGGGTACGAGCAGTACTTC	CASSYGGRAGYEQYF
15	TRBV7-2	NA	TRBJ2-1	TRBD1	TGTGCCAGCAGCACGCGACAGGGCTCCTACAATGAGCAGTTCTTC	CASSTRQGSYNEQFF
14	TRBV7-2	NA	TRBJ2-5	NA	TGTGCCAGCAGCCCCACGGGACGAGGGGAGACCCAGTACTTC	CASSPTGRGETQYF
14	TRBV6-1	NA	TRBJ1-4	NA	TGTGCCAGCAGTGAAGCGAACTCTAATGAAAAACTGTTTTTT	CASSEANSNEKLFF
12	TRBV29-1	few	TRBJ1-1	NA	TGCAGCGTTGGGCCGGGCCAATCTGAAGCTTTCTTT	CSVGPGQSEAFF
13	TRBV28	NA	TRBJ2-1	NA	TGTGCCAGCACCCCTCAGGGCCCCAATGAGCAGTTCTTC	CASTPQGPNEQFF
12	TRBV28	NA	TRBJ2-1	NA	TGTGCCAGCAGTTTAGGGAGGAATGAGCAGTTCTTC	CASSLGRNEQFF
16	TRBV4-3	NA	TRBJ2-2	NA	TGCGCCAGCAGCCAAGATAGGTGGGCCGACACCGGGGAGCTGTTTTTT	CASSQDRWADTGELFF
15	TRBV9	NA	TRBJ2-2	NA	TGTGCCAGCAGCGTAGCTACTTCTAACACCGGGGAGCTGTTTTTT	CASSVATSNTGELFF
14	TRBV7-3	NA	TRBJ2-1	NA	TGTGCCAGCAGCTTTACATTACAGGGAACTGAGCAGTTCTTC	CASSFTLQGTEQFF
16	TRBV29-1	NA	TRBJ2-4	NA	TGCAGCGTGGCGCCTACTAGGGGGAGGGCCAAAAACATTCAGTACTTC	CSVAPTRGRAKNIQYF
17	TRBV7-7	NA	TRBJ1-3	TRBD1	TGTGCTAGCAGCCGACAGGGGGGGGTCCCTAGGCGAAACACCATATATTTT	CASSRQGGVPRRNTIYF
13	TRBV7-3	NA	TRBJ1-1	NA	TGTGCCAGCAGCTTAAGATGGGACACTGAAGCTTTCTTT	CASSLRWDTEAFF
14	TRBV18	NA	TRBJ1-1	NA	TGTGCCAGCTCACCCCGTAATCAACAGTGGAGAGCTTTCTTT	CASSPRNQQWRAFF
13	TRBV5-1	NA	TRBJ2-2	NA	TGCGCCAGCAGAGGACTGGACACCGGGGAGCTGTTTTTT	CASRGLDTGELFF
13	TRBV7-9	NA	TRBJ1-2	NA	TGTGCCAGCAGCTTAGTGCAGGCATATGGCTACACCTTC	CASSLVQAYGYTF
13	TRBV21-1	NA	TRBJ1-5	NA	TGTGCCAATTTTAACGGGGGGGACCAGCCCCAGCATTTT	CANFNGGDQPQHF
14	TRBV19	NA	TRBJ1-5	TRBD1	TGTGCCAGTAGACCGGGACAGGGAGGCCAGCCCCAGCATTTT	CASRPGQGGQPQHF
15	TRBV5-6	NA	TRBJ2-7	NA	TGTGCCAGCAGCTTGGGTGGCGACAGCAGCTACGAGCAGTACTTC	CASSLGGDSSYEQYF